The present TCR beta chain was sequenced within a study of blood T cell repertoires in COVID-19. Looking at the study overall: Acute and convalescent COVID-19 samples came from the United States, Italy and Spain. T cells, B-cell-depleted T cells, or PBMCs supplied cDNA or gDNA.

The length of the CDR3 is 15 residues. CDR1 and CDR2 from the germline V gene are SGHRS and YFSETQ. Trimming took 4 bases from V and 1 from J, leaving 14 bases between them. Ages ranged from about 18 to 89 years, with residence in about two dozen US areas. In the original analysis: Counts of nucleated cells, estimated from reference gene primer amplification, were obtained. Sequencing was performed with immunoSEQ multiplex PCR; in TCRdb, only in-frame clones are kept and a portion is missing. V, J and clone size were drawn from that table, and D and trimming were deduced from the DNA. The sample comprises more than 350,000 clones, around nine tenths of which are singletons, and roughly a tenth rests with the top ten.

The source of this sequence is a woman aged 45-65 years who had recovered from COVID-19. Specimen: PBMCs or T cells enriched from blood (not recorded which). This sequence joins TRBV5-1 and TRBJ1-1; perhaps TRBD1 as D (6 bases). The CDR3 DNA reads TGCGCCAGCAGCATGGGGGTCAGGGGGAACACTGAAGCTTTCTTT. As protein: CASSMGVRGNTEAFF. The full variable domain, completed using reference TRBV5-1 and TRBJ1-1, is KAGVTQTPRYLIKTRGQQVTLSCSPISGHRSVSWYQQTPGQGLQFLFEYFSETQRNKGNFPGRFSGRQFSNSRSEMNVSTLELGDSALYLCASSMGVRGNTEAFFGQGTRLTVV.